Sequencing of this T cell receptor beta chain was carried out in a study of T-cell reconstitution after alpha-beta-depleted transplantation in children. This clonotype occurred a few times. Unique molecular identifiers were used in preparing the TCRbeta library. TCRdb re-called the PCR reads through MiXCR, storing one row per CDR3 protein. The profile shows more than 450,000 distinct CDR3 sequences, about a sixth of them singletons. Material: PBMCs from the stem cell graft donor, obtained from the stem cell graft. This TCR was recovered from a human donor who donated a stem cell graft to a child with acute lymphoblastic leukemia.

The CDR3 DNA follows: TGTGCCAGCAGTCCACCCTTGAGGGGAGAAGAGGCTGAAGCTTTCTTT. This sequence encodes CASSPPLRGEEAEAFF. The chain employs TRBV12-3 or TRBV12-4 and TRBJ1-1; maybe TRBD1 (5 bases). The CDR3 spans 16 residues. The V end was cut by 5 bases, the J end by 6 bases, with 22 bases between.